Shown below are 11 T cell receptor beta chains from a single sample sequenced in a study of CD8 T cells in ankylosing spondylitis. TCRdb analysed the 5' RACE reads with MiXCR anew, one entry per CDR3 protein. This sample carries 25,000 to 30,000 distinct CDR3 sequences, less than 5.5% of them seen once, and the ten largest clones take around 1.9%. The specimen was blood, either unsorted or a sorted T cell fraction (not recorded which). The receptors here all came from a female donor with ankylosing spondylitis or in good health (not recorded which).

This clonotype was found many times. The chain joins TRBV9 to TRBJ2-3; 7 bases agree with TRBD2. The CDR3 consists of 16 residues. The trim removed 4 bases at V and 0 bases at J, leaving 8 bases unmatched. The germline V gene encodes CDR1 SGDLS and CDR2 YYNGEE. The chain's CDR3 is CASSPRAGTSTDTQYF. The CDR3 DNA sequence: TGTGCCAGCAGCCCCCGAGCGGGGACTAGCACAGATACGCAGTATTTT.

This clonotype was observed many times. The chain uses TRBV9 and TRBJ2-7; D is ambiguous. In germline, CDR1 is SGDLS, CDR2 YYNGEE. Trimming shortened V by 0 bases and J by 0 bases, and 10 bases separated the two germline ends. The CDR3 has 15 amino acids. The DNA for the CDR3 is TGTGCCAGCAGCGTAGGTACCAAGAGCTCCTACGAGCAGTACTTC. Protein: CASSVGTKSSYEQYF.

This clonotype was counted at least ten times. This chain connects TRBV9 to TRBJ1-3; TRBD1 matches at 8 bases. Germline CDR1 and CDR2: SGDLS and YYNGEE. This CDR3 spans 15 amino acids. The junction had 3 bases not matched to a gene; V was cut back by 2 bases and J by 2 bases. The CDR3 region has the DNA TGTGCCAGCAGCGTCGACAGGGGTACTGGAAACACCATATATTTT. It translates to CASSVDRGTGNTIYF.

This clonotype showed up many times. The J gene is TRBJ2-5, the V gene TRBV9, with 12 bases fitting TRBD2. V gave up 4 bases and J gave up 1 base; unmatched junction bases: 8. The CDR3 contains 17 residues. Germline V lookup: CDR1 SGDLS, CDR2 YYNGEE. CDR3 coding DNA: TGTGCCAGCAGCCTTCTAGCGGGGGGGCCACTCCAAGAGACCCAGTACTTC. It codes for CASSLLAGGPLQETQYF. Full variable domain (missing parts from reference TRBV9 and TRBJ2-5): DSGVTQTPKHLITATGQRVTLRCSPRSGDLSVYWYQQSLDQGLQFLIQYYNGEERAKGNILERFSAQQFPDLHSELNLSSLELGDSALYFCASSLLAGGPLQETQYFGPGTRLLVL.

In its sample, this clonotype was seen many times. This rearrangement joins TRBV9 to TRBJ2-1; D gene uncertain. Germline-derived CDR1 and CDR2 are SGDLS and YYNGEE. The CDR3 runs 14 residues. V lost 0 bases and J lost 5, with 9 bases in between. CDR3 protein: CASSVDRADNEQFF. In DNA form, the CDR3 reads TGTGCCAGCAGCGTAGACAGAGCCGACAATGAGCAGTTCTTC.

This clonotype was observed many times. The V call is TRBV9, the J call TRBJ1-6; 7 bases align to TRBD1. The V segment lost 4 bases and the J segment 6 bases; nucleotides outside the gene matches: 7. The CDR3 spans 15 residues. Germline CDR1 and CDR2: SGDLS and YYNGEE. Here the CDR3 DNA reads TGTGCCAGCAGCCCTAGACAGGGAGGTAATTCACCCCTCCACTTT. Translating gives CASSPRQGGNSPLHF.

This chain links TRBV9 with TRBJ2-3, with D unclear. The CDR3 consists of 14 residues. The V end was cut by 3 bases, the J end by 0 bases, with 8 bases between. CDR1 and CDR2 from the germline V gene are SGDLS and YYNGEE. The CDR3 region has the DNA TGTGCCAGCAGCGCACCCGCTAGCACAGATACGCAGTATTTT. Residues: CASSAPASTDTQYF.

This clonotype was counted at least ten times. This chain connects TRBV9 to TRBJ1-3, with unresolved D. This CDR3 is 13 amino acids long. Germline V gives CDR1 SGDLS, CDR2 YYNGEE. The germline V and J ends were trimmed by 4 bases and 4 bases, with 9 bases remaining between them. The CDR3 spells CASSPRAGNTIYF. The CDR3 region has the DNA TGTGCCAGCAGCCCAAGGGCAGGAAACACCATATATTTT.

This clonotype appeared a few times. This chain links TRBV9 with TRBJ2-1; no clear D. The CDR3 consists of 14 residues. V lost 0 bases to trimming and J lost 5 bases, with 9 bases between them. The germline V gene has CDR1 SGDLS and CDR2 YYNGEE. CDR3: CASSVGGYNNEQFF. The CDR3 region has the DNA TGTGCCAGCAGCGTAGGAGGATATAACAATGAGCAGTTCTTC.

This clonotype was picked up many times. The chain uses TRBV9 and TRBJ2-1; 10 bases are a match to TRBD2. This CDR3 contains 18 residues. Losses at the gene ends were 0 bases for V and 1 base for J; bases not matched to a gene: 7. Germline CDR1 reads SGDLS; CDR2 reads YYNGEE. In DNA, the CDR3 is TGTGCCAGCAGCGTAGCTGAGGGAGCGGGGGGGTCCTACAATGAGCAGTTCTTC. It yields the protein CASSVAEGAGGSYNEQFF.

Ten or more counts support this clonotype. The gene calls are TRBV9 and TRBJ1-4; tentative D call: TRBD1 (5 bases). The germline V gene has CDR1 SGDLS and CDR2 YYNGEE. Trimming left V 3 bases short and J 0 bases short, with 9 bases between. The CDR3 extends over 15 amino acids. Here the CDR3 DNA reads TGTGCCAGCAGCGGACGACAGACAACTAATGAAAAACTGTTTTTT. Its translation is CASSGRQTTNEKLFF.